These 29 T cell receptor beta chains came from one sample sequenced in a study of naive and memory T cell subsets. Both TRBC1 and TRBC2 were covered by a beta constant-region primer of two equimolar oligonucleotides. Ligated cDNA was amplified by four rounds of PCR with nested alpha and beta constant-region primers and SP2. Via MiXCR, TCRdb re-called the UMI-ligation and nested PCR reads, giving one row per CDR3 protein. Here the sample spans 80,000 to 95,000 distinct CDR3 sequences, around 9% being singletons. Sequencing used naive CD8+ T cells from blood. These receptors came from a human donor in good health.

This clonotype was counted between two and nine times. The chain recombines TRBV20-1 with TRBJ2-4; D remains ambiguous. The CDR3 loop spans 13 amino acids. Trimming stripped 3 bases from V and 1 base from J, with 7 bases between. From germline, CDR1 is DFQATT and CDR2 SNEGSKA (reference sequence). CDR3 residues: CSARFGAKNIQYF. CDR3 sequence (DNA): TGCAGTGCTAGGTTTGGGGCCAAAAACATTCAGTACTTC.

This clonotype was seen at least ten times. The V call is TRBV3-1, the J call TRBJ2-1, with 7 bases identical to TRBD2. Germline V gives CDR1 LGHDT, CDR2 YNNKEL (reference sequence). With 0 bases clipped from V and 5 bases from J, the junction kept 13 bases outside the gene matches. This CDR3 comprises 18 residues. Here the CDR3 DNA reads TGTGCCAGCAGCCAAGATTCTAGCGGTTACACCCTAAACAATGAGCAGTTCTTC. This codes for CASSQDSSGYTLNNEQFF.

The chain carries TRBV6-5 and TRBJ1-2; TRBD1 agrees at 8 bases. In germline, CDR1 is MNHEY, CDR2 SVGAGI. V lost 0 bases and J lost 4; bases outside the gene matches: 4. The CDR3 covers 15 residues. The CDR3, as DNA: TGTGCCAGCAGTTACTCGACAGGGGTGGGCTATGGCTACACCTTC. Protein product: CASSYSTGVGYGYTF.

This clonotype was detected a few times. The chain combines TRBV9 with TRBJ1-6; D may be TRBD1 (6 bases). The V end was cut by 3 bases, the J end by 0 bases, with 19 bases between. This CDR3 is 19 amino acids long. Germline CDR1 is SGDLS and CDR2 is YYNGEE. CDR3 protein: CASSAGGPTGSSYNSPLHF. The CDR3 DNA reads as TGTGCCAGCAGCGCGGGGGGCCCCACAGGGAGCTCCTATAATTCACCCCTCCACTTT.

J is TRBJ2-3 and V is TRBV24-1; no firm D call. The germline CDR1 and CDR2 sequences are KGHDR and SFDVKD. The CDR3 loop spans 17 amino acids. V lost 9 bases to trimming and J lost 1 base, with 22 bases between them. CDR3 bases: TGTGCCACCCTAAAAGGGTTGCGAAGAAGGGGCACAGATACGCAGTATTTT. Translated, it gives CATLKGLRRRGTDTQYF.

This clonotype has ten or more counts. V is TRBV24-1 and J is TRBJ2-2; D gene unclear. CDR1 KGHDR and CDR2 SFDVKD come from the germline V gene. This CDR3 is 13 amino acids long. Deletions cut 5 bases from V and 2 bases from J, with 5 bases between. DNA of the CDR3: TGTGCCACCAGTGGTCCTAACACCGGGGAGCTGTTTTTT. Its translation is CATSGPNTGELFF.

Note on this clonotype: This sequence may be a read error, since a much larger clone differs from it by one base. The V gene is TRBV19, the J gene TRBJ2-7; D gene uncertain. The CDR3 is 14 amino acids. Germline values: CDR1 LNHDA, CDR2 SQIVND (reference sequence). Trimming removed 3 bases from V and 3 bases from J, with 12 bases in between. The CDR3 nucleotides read TGTGCCAGTAGTATCAGCCACACCCTCTACGAGCAGTACTTC. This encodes CASSISHTLYEQYF.

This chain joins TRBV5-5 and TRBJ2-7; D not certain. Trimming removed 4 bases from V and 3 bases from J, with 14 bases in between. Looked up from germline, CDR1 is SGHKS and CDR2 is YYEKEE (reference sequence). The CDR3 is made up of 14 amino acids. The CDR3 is CASSPPGFVYEQYF. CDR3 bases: TGTGCCAGCAGCCCCCCCGGGTTTGTCTACGAGCAGTACTTC.

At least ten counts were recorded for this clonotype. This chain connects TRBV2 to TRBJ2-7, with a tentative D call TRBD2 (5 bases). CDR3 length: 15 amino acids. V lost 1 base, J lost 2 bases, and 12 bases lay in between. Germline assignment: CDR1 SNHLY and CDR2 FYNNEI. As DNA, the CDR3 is TGTGCCAGCAGTGAAGGCTGGGGAGAGACCTACGAGCAGTACTTC. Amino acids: CASSEGWGETYEQYF.

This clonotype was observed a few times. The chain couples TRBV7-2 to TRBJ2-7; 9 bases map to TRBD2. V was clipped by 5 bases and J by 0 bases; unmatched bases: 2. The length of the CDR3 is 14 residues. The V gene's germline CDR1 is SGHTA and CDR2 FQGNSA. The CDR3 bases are TGTGCCAGCAGCGATAGCGGGAGCTCCTACGAGCAGTACTTC. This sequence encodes CASSDSGSSYEQYF.

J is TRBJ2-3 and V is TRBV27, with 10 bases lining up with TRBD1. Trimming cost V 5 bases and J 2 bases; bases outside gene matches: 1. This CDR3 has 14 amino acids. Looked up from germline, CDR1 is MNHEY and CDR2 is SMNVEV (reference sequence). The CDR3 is CASSGTGVTDTQYF. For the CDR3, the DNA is TGTGCCAGCAGTGGGACAGGGGTCACAGATACGCAGTATTTT.

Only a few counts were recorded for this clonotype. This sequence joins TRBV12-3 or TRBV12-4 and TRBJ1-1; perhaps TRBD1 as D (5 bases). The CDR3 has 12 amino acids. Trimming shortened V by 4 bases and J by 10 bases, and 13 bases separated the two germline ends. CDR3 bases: TGTGCCAGCAGTTCCCCTGCGGGGGTAGCTTTCTTT. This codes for CASSSPAGVAFF.

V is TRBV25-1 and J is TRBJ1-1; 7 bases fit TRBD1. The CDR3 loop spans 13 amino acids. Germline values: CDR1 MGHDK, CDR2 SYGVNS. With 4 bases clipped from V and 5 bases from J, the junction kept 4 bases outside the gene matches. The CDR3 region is CASSGQGETEAFF. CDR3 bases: TGTGCCAGCAGTGGGCAGGGGGAGACTGAAGCTTTCTTT.

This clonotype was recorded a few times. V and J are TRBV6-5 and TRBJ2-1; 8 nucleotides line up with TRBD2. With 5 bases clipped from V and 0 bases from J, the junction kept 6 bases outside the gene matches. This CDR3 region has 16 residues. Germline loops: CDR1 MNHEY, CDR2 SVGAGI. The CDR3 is CASSPSGPSSYNEQFF. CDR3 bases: TGTGCCAGCAGTCCTAGCGGGCCTAGCTCCTACAATGAGCAGTTCTTC.

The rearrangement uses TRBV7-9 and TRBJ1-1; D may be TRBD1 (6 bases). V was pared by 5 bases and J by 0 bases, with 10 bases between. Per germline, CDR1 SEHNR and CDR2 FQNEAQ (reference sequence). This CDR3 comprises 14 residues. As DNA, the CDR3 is TGTGCCAGCAGCCAGGGGCAGGTGAACACTGAAGCTTTCTTT. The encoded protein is CASSQGQVNTEAFF.

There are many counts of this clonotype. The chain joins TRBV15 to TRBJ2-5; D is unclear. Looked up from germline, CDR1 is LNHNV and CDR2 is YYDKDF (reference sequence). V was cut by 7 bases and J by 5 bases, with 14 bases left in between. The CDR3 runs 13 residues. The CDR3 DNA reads TGTGCCACCACCCAAGGTGTAAGGGAGACCCAGTACTTC. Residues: CATTQGVRETQYF.

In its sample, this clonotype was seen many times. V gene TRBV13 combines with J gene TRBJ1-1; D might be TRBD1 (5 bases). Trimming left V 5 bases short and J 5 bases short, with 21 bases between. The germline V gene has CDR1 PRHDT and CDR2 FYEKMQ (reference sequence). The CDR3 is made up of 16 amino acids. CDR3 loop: CASSTYMGAGETEAFF. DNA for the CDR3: TGTGCCAGCAGCACTTATATGGGAGCGGGGGAGACTGAAGCTTTCTTT.

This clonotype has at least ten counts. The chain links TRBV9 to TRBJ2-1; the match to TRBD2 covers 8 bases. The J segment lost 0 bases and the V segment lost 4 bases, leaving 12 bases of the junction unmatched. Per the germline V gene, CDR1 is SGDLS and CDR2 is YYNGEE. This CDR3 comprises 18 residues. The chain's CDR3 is CASSHSVASGSSYNEQFF. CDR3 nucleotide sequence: TGTGCCAGCAGCCACTCCGTCGCCAGCGGGAGCTCCTACAATGAGCAGTTCTTC.

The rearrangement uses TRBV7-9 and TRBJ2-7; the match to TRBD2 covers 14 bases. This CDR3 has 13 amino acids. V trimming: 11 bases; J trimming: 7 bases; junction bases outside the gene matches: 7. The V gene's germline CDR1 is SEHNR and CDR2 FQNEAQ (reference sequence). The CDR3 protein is CAGGTSGSREQYF. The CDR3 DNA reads TGTGCCGGTGGGACTAGCGGGAGTCGGGAGCAGTACTTC.

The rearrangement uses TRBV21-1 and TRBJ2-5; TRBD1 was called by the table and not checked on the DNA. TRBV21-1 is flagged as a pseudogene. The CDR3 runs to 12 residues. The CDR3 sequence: CASSKSGETQYF. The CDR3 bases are TGTGCCAGCAGCAAATCCGGGGAGACCCAGTACTTC.

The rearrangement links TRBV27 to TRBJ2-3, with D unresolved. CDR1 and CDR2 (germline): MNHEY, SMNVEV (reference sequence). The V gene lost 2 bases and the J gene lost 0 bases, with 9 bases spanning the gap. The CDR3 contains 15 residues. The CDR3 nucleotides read TGTGCCAGCAGTTTAAGGGTTGCTAGCACAGATACGCAGTATTTT. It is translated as CASSLRVASTDTQYF.

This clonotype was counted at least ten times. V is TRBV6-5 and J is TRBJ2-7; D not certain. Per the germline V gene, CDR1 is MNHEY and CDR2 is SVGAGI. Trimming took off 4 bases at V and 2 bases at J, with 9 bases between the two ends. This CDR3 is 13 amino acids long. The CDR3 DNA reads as TGTGCCAGCAGTTTGGCTTCCCCCTACGAGCAGTACTTC. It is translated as CASSLASPYEQYF.

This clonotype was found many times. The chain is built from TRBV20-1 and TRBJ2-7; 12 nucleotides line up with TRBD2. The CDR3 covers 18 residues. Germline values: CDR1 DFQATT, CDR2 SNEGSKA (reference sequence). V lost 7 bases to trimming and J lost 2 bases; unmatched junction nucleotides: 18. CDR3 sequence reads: CSDGMWASGRARTYEQYF. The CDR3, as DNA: TGCAGTGATGGGATGTGGGCTAGCGGGAGGGCCCGAACCTACGAGCAGTACTTC.

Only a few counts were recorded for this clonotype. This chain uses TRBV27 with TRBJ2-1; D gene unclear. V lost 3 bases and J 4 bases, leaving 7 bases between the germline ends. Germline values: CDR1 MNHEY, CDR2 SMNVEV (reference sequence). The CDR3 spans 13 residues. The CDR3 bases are TGTGCCAGCAGTTTGACCCCGTACAATGAGCAGTTCTTC. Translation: CASSLTPYNEQFF.

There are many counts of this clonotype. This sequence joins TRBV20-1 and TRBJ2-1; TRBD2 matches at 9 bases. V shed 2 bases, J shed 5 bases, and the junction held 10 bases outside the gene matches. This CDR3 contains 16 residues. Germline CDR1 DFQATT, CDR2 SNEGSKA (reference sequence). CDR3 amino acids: CSARPSGLAPDNEQFF. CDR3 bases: TGCAGTGCTAGACCATCGGGACTAGCCCCGGACAATGAGCAGTTCTTC.

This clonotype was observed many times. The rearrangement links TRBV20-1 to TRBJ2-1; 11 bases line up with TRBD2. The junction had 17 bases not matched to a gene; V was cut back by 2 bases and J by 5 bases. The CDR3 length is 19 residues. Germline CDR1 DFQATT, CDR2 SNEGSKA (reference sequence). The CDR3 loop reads CSARPLGLAAPTLDNEQFF. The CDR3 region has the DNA TGCAGTGCTAGACCCCTGGGACTAGCGGCCCCCACTCTCGACAATGAGCAGTTCTTC.

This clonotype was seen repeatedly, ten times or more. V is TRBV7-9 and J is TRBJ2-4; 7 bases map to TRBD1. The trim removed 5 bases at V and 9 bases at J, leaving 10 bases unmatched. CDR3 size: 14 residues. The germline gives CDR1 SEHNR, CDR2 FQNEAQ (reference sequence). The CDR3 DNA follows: TGTGCCAGCAGCATATCGACAGGGCGGAGCATTCAGTACTTC. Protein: CASSISTGRSIQYF.

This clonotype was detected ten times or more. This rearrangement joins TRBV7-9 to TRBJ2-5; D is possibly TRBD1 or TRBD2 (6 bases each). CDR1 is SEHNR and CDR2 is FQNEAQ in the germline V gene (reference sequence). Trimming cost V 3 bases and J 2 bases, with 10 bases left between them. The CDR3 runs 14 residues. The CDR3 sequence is CASSFEGGQETQYF. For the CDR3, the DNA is TGTGCCAGCAGCTTTGAGGGGGGACAAGAGACCCAGTACTTC.

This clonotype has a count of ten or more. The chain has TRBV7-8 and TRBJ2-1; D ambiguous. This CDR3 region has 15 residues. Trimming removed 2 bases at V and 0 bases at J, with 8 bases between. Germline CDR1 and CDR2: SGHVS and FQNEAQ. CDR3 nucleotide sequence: TGTGCCAGCAGCTTACAATCTACCTCCTACAATGAGCAGTTCTTC. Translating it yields CASSLQSTSYNEQFF.